This T cell receptor (beta chain) was profiled in a study of read filtering for tumor transcriptome and immune sequencing. Study summary: About 8 patients were R-ISS I, approximately 15 were R-ISS II, more than five were R-ISS III. Points from the study as a whole: In IR-seq, single-read clonotypes were approximately 83% of clonotypes but around 3.2% of reads. IR-seq and RNA-seq agreed better without single-read clonotypes.

The CDR3 runs to 14 residues. Germline lookup yields CDR1 SGHTA and CDR2 FQGNSA. The library was built from roughly 400 ng RNA with molecular barcoded adaptors for alpha/delta and beta/gamma chains. TCRdb ran MiXCR on the reads and lists one entry per CDR3 protein. The profile shows 120,000 or so distinct CDR3 sequences, approximately 13% of them singletons. With respect to this clonotype: Antigen unknown. This may be a read error: a much more frequent sequence differs by one nucleotide.

This chain uses TRBV7-2 with TRBJ2-3; the D is unclear. The sequence derives from a donor at least 40 years old with multiple myeloma. Sequencing was performed on a population of CD138-negative cells sorted from bone marrow. The CDR3 reads CAGSPVNSANTQYF. For the CDR3, the DNA is TGTGCCGGCAGCCCAGTGAACAGTGCGAATACGCAGTATTTT. Full variable domain (outside the CDR3, taken from reference TRBV7-2 and TRBJ2-3): GAGVSQSPSNKVTEKGKDVELRCDPISGHTALYWYRQSLGQGLEFLIYFQGNSAPDKSGLPSDRFSAERTGGSVSTLTIQRTQQEDSAVYLCAGSPVNSANTQYFGPGTRLTVL.